The 30 T cell receptor beta chains presented below share a single source sample, sequenced in a study of molecular identifiers for immune sequencing clone quantification. MiXCR was run by TCRdb on the PCR reads, yielding one entry per CDR3 protein. This sample yields around 480,000 distinct CDR3 sequences, of which about 20% are seen a single time; 0.7% to 0.95% belongs to the top ten. Sequenced material: naive CD8+ T cells from blood, with Jurkat cell RNA spiked in. The subset: FACS-sorted CD8+CD4-CCR7+CD45RA+ naive T cells. The receptor source for this set is a human donor in good health. Some libraries in this study had Jurkat cell RNA spiked in.

This clonotype was detected ten times or more. The chain is built from TRBV9 and TRBJ2-3; D is perhaps TRBD2 (5 bases). Germline V CDR1 and CDR2: SGDLS, YYNGEE. The CDR3 is made up of 15 amino acids. Trimming removed 3 bases at V and 0 bases at J, with 11 bases between. The CDR3 DNA sequence: TGTGCCAGCAGCGCCGGCGGGTCTAGCACAGATACGCAGTATTTT. It encodes CASSAGGSSTDTQYF.

This clonotype showed up many times. The chain recombines TRBV29-1 with TRBJ1-1; D possibly corresponds to TRBD1 (5 bases). This CDR3 has 17 residues. V was pared by 1 base and J by 3 bases, with 21 bases between. Looked up from germline, CDR1 is SQVTM and CDR2 is ANQGSEA. The chain's CDR3 is CSVEAYKLGGRDTEAFF. For the CDR3, the DNA is TGCAGCGTTGAAGCTTATAAACTGGGGGGTAGGGACACTGAAGCTTTCTTT.

As to this clonotype: A read error may be the cause here, since a much bigger clone is one base away. The J gene is TRBJ2-3, the V gene TRBV4-3; 10 nucleotides align to TRBD2. The CDR3 is made up of 19 amino acids. Germline V gene lookup returns CDR1 LGHNA and CDR2 YSLEER. The CDR3 reads CATSQDLIAGGPSTDTQYF. The DNA of the CDR3 is TGCGCCACCAGCCAAGATCTTATAGCGGGGGGCCCTAGCACAGATACGCAGTATTTT.

Ten or more counts support this clonotype. The chain recombines TRBV6-5 with TRBJ2-3; 7 nucleotides align to TRBD2. There are 16 residues in the CDR3. The V and J ends lost 6 bases and 2 bases, in that order; junction bases with no gene match: 11. Germline values: CDR1 MNHEY, CDR2 SVGAGI. The CDR3 protein is CASRRGLVGYTDTQYF. The CDR3 DNA sequence: TGTGCCAGCAGGCGAGGACTAGTCGGATACACAGATACGCAGTATTTT.

This clonotype was picked up a small number of times. The rearrangement joins TRBV6-2 or TRBV6-3 to TRBJ1-1; D is perhaps TRBD1 (5 bases). Trimming left V 6 bases short and J 8 bases short, with 13 bases between. The CDR3 is made up of 12 amino acids. Germline-derived CDR1 and CDR2 are MNHEY and SVGEGT. CDR3 bases: TGTGCCAGCAGACGGGGGTCCCTCGAAGCTTTCTTT. Translating gives CASRRGSLEAFF.

This clonotype was seen ten or more times. Here the CDR3 reads CASSPGFPDTQYF. Written as DNA, the CDR3 is TGTGCCAGCAGTCCAGGGTTCCCAGATACGCAGTATTTT. V is TRBV2 and J is TRBJ2-3, with a tentative D call TRBD1 (5 bases). CDR3 length: 13 amino acids. Trimming pared 5 bases from V and 4 bases from J, leaving 10 bases between. Germline V gene lookup returns CDR1 SNHLY and CDR2 FYNNEI.

V gene TRBV5-8 combines with J gene TRBJ2-7, with 12 bases identical to TRBD1. The CDR3 loop spans 15 amino acids. CDR1 and CDR2 (germline): SGHTS, YDEGEE. The V and J ends lost 6 bases and 5 bases, in that order; junction bases with no gene match: 9. Here the CDR3 reads CASTLDGTGGNEQYF. CDR3 coding DNA: TGTGCCAGCACCCTTGATGGGACAGGGGGCAACGAGCAGTACTTC.

This clonotype was recorded many times. CDR3 sequence: CASSQDNMAGGYNEQFF. The CDR3 coding sequence is TGCGCCAGCAGCCAAGATAATATGGCAGGGGGATACAATGAGCAGTTCTTC. J is TRBJ2-1 and V is TRBV4-3, with 7 positions matching TRBD1. V trimming: 0 bases; J trimming: 4 bases; junction bases outside the gene matches: 9. This CDR3 contains 17 residues. Germline loops: CDR1 LGHNA, CDR2 YSLEER.

This clonotype was counted many times. The genes are TRBV28 and TRBJ2-7; 7 nucleotides agree with TRBD2. The germline CDR1 and CDR2 sequences are MDHEN and SYDVKM. V shed 6 bases, J shed 2 bases, and the junction held 4 bases outside the gene matches. The CDR3 is 13 residues long. The CDR3 nucleotides read TGTGCCAGCAGCTGGCGGGGGACCTACGAGCAGTACTTC. It encodes CASSWRGTYEQYF.

This clonotype has a single count. This may be a read error, as it is one base from a much larger clone. V gene TRBV6-5 combines with J gene TRBJ2-2; a possible D gene is TRBD1 (6 bases). The V end was cut by 0 bases, the J end by 0 bases, with 11 bases between. The CDR3 length is 17 residues. Germline V gene data show CDR1 as MNHEY and CDR2 as SVGAGI. CDR3 coding DNA: TGTGCCAGCAGTTACTCGATGGGGACACCGAACACCGGGGAGCTGTTTTTT. It translates to CASSYSMGTPNTGELFF.

This clonotype came up many times. This sequence joins TRBV27 and TRBJ2-7; TRBD1 might be the D (6 bases). The germline V and J ends were trimmed by 4 bases and 5 bases, with 15 bases remaining between them. Germline assignment: CDR1 MNHEY and CDR2 SMNVEV (reference sequence). This CDR3 contains 14 residues. Here the CDR3 reads CASSSLPRGNEQYF. The CDR3 DNA follows: TGTGCCAGCAGTTCCCTCCCTAGGGGGAACGAGCAGTACTTC.

This clonotype was recorded a few times. This rearrangement joins TRBV4-3 to TRBJ2-1, with TRBD2 matching over 7 bases. Germline V CDR1 and CDR2: LGHNA, YSLEER. V shed 1 base and J 10 bases; nucleotides not matched to a gene: 7. CDR3 length: 14 residues. The CDR3 spells CASSQAGRAGEQFF. The CDR3 DNA follows: TGCGCCAGCAGCCAAGCGGGACGAGCGGGAGAGCAGTTCTTC.

A few counts support this clonotype. This rearrangement joins TRBV4-3 to TRBJ1-5, with a possible D match to TRBD1 (6 bases). CDR3 length: 15 amino acids. Germline CDR1 and CDR2: LGHNA and YSLEER. Trimming took off 4 bases at V and 6 bases at J, with 16 bases between the two ends. The CDR3 DNA follows: TGCGCCAGCAGCCCCGAGTTGGGGGGCCTTCAGCCCCAGCATTTT. This codes for CASSPELGGLQPQHF.

This clonotype was seen only a few times. The V gene is TRBV11-1, the J gene TRBJ2-3; TRBD1 is a possible D gene (6 bases). V lost 5 bases to trimming and J lost 6 bases, with 12 bases between them. This CDR3 is built from 13 residues. The germline V gene encodes CDR1 SGHAT and CDR2 FQDESV (reference sequence). CDR3 bases: TGTGCCAGCAGCGATAACAGGGATGATACGCAGTATTTT. Its protein product is CASSDNRDDTQYF. The full variable domain, in which reference TRBV11-1 and TRBJ2-3 provide the parts outside the CDR3, is EAEVAQSPRYKITEKSQAVAFWCDPISGHATLYWYRQILGQGPELLVQFQDESVVDDSQLPKDRFSAERLKGVDSTLKIQPAELGDSAMYLCASSDNRDDTQYFGPGTRLTVL.

This clonotype was counted ten times or more. The V call is TRBV29-1, the J call TRBJ2-5; 10 bases fit TRBD1. The V segment lost 6 bases and the J segment 2 bases; nucleotides outside the gene matches: 6. The CDR3 is made up of 14 amino acids. Per the germline V gene, CDR1 is SQVTM and CDR2 is ANQGSEA. The CDR3 protein is CSVGTGVGQETQYF. DNA of the CDR3: TGCAGCGTCGGGACAGGGGTTGGACAAGAGACCCAGTACTTC.

The genes are TRBV19 and TRBJ2-5; no firm D call. Germline CDR1 LNHDA, CDR2 SQIVND (reference sequence). V was clipped by 5 bases and J by 4 bases, with 14 bases between them. The CDR3 extends over 14 amino acids. Here the CDR3 reads CASSPSTSRETQYF. CDR3 nucleotide sequence: TGTGCCAGTAGTCCCTCGACCTCCCGAGAGACCCAGTACTTC.

This rearrangement joins TRBV7-9 to TRBJ2-7, with 8 bases identical to TRBD1. This CDR3 is built from 15 residues. Germline V lookup: CDR1 SEHNR, CDR2 FQNEAQ (reference sequence). V lost 4 bases to trimming and J lost 2 bases; unmatched junction nucleotides: 7. CDR3 sequence: CASSSGQGFTYEQYF. The CDR3 nucleotides read TGTGCCAGCAGCTCAGGACAGGGCTTTACCTACGAGCAGTACTTC.

This clonotype appeared many times. The chain links TRBV4-3 to TRBJ2-7; 10 bases are shared with TRBD2. Germline V gives CDR1 LGHNA, CDR2 YSLEER. Trimming removed 0 bases from V and 1 base from J; junction bases left unmatched: 3. This CDR3 region has 16 residues. CDR3 nucleotide sequence: TGCGCCAGCAGCCAAGACTCTAGCGGGGGTTCCTACGAGCAGTACTTC. This sequence encodes CASSQDSSGGSYEQYF.

This clonotype appeared a few times. The chain has TRBV4-1 and TRBJ1-1, with a tentative D call TRBD1 (6 bases). This CDR3 is built from 13 residues. Trimming removed 1 base at V and 8 bases at J, with 11 bases between. Germline-derived CDR1 and CDR2 are MGHRA and YSYEKL. The CDR3 DNA is TGCGCCAGCAGCCAAGTTCCCGACAGGGAAGCTTTCTTT. Translating it yields CASSQVPDREAFF.

The sample holds many counts of this clonotype. V usage is TRBV7-9 and J usage is TRBJ2-5; TRBD2 matches at 8 bases. Per germline, CDR1 SEHNR and CDR2 FQNEAQ (reference sequence). The junction had 10 bases not matched to a gene; V was cut back by 6 bases and J by 1 base. The CDR3 sequence is 16 residues long. For the CDR3, the DNA is TGTGCCAGCAGGGGGGTACTAGCGGAGCCCCAAGAGACCCAGTACTTC. Translating gives CASRGVLAEPQETQYF.

This clonotype was counted a few times. This chain links TRBV12-3 or TRBV12-4 with TRBJ2-1; 7 nucleotides match TRBD2. CDR3 size: 13 residues. The ends lost 4 bases at V and 6 bases at J; junction bases unmatched: 3. CDR3 DNA sequence: TGTGCCAGCAGTTCTTTAGCGGGCAATGAGCAGTTCTTC. Its protein is CASSSLAGNEQFF.

This clonotype was detected a few times. Sequence at one end of the junction differs from germline and may be a read error. This chain joins TRBV7-7 and TRBJ2-1; 7 bases are a match to TRBD2. The germline CDR1 and CDR2 sequences are SSHAT and FNYEAQ (reference sequence). The CDR3 consists of 16 residues. CDR3 amino acids: CASRPLAGRAGSEQFF. The CDR3 DNA is TGTGCTAGCAGACCATTGGCTGGGAGGGCCGGGAGTGAGCAGTTCTTC.

The rearrangement links TRBV13 to TRBJ2-3; TRBD1 matches at 8 bases. The germline gives CDR1 PRHDT, CDR2 FYEKMQ (reference sequence). This CDR3 is built from 15 residues. The V and J ends lost 2 bases and 2 bases, in that order; junction bases with no gene match: 3. CDR3 protein: CASSLWGQATDTQYF. For the CDR3, the DNA is TGTGCCAGCAGCTTATGGGGACAGGCCACAGATACGCAGTATTTT.

This clonotype was recorded at least ten times. V and J are TRBV5-6 and TRBJ2-3; TRBD1 is a possible D gene (6 bases). This CDR3 region has 15 residues. With 3 bases removed from V and 2 bases from J, the gap between germline ends came to 13 bases. Germline CDR1 SGHDT, CDR2 YYEEEE. The chain's CDR3 is CASSYRVGFTDTQYF. The CDR3 DNA is TGTGCCAGCAGCTACAGGGTTGGCTTCACAGATACGCAGTATTTT.

This clonotype came up once. Its ends do not fully match the called genes, so a read error is possible. J is TRBJ2-5 and V is TRBV6-5, with a tentative D call TRBD2 (6 bases). CDR1 and CDR2 from the germline V gene are MNHEY and SVGAGI. The CDR3 totals 12 residues. CDR3 in DNA: TGTGCCAGCACTAGCGCCCAAGAGACCCAGTGCTTC. Translation: CASTSAQETQCF.

On this clonotype itself: Possible read error: a much larger clone is one base away. The chain combines TRBV6-5 with TRBJ1-1; D is undetermined. The germline V and J ends were trimmed by 5 bases and 0 bases, with 7 bases remaining between them. The CDR3 loop spans 13 amino acids. Looked up from germline, CDR1 is MNHEY and CDR2 is SVGAGI. The CDR3 spells CASSRVLNTEAFF. In nucleotides, the CDR3 is TGTGCCAGCAGTCGGGTCCTGAACACTGAAGCTTTCTTT.

The J gene is TRBJ1-2, the V gene TRBV5-1, with D possibly matching TRBD1 (5 bases). CDR3 length: 15 residues. The V end lost 4 bases, the J end lost 3 bases, and 16 bases lay between the germline ends. Germline CDR1 SGHRS, CDR2 YFSETQ. CDR3 protein: CASSLRDGHYYGYTF. The CDR3 DNA reads TGCGCCAGCAGCCTGAGGGACGGACACTACTATGGCTACACCTTC.

This clonotype has ten or more counts. This chain connects TRBV12-3 or TRBV12-4 to TRBJ1-5; D is unclear. Trimming removed 2 bases from V and 0 bases from J, with 8 bases in between. The CDR3 extends over 15 amino acids. For the CDR3, the DNA is TGTGCCAGCAGTTTATTTTTCGGTAGCAATCAGCCCCAGCATTTT. It translates to CASSLFFGSNQPQHF.

As regards this clonotype: Given a much more abundant clone one base away, this may be a read error. The V call is TRBV28, the J call TRBJ2-3, with 9 bases matching TRBD2. The CDR3 is 16 residues long. The germline V gene has CDR1 MDHEN and CDR2 SYDVKM. V was clipped by 6 bases and J by 2 bases; unmatched bases: 9. The CDR3 protein is CASRFRLAGLTDTQYF. In DNA, the CDR3 is TGTGCCAGCAGGTTTCGGCTAGCGGGGCTCACAGATACGCAGTATTTT. The complete variable domain, with remaining parts taken from reference TRBV28 and TRBJ2-3, reads DVKVTQSSRYLVKRTGEKVFLECVQDMDHENMFWYRQDPGLGLRLIYFSYDVKMKEKGDIPEGYSVSREKKERFSLILESASTNQTSMYLCASRFRLAGLTDTQYFGPGTRLTVL.

The genes are TRBV21-1 and TRBJ1-1; the D call of TRBD1 is as the table states it, not checked on the DNA. TRBV21-1 corresponds to a pseudogene. The CDR3 is 10 residues long. CDR3: CATRGTEAFF. CDR3 sequence (DNA): TGTGCCACGAGGGGCACTGAAGCTTTCTTT.